One T cell receptor (beta chain) is described in this entry. Its antigen is undetermined. The data were obtained in a study of cytomegalovirus exposure and HLA in healthy donors. The CDR3 contains 14 residues. The germline gives CDR1 SGHAT, CDR2 FQNNGV. Trimming cost V 5 bases and J 5 bases; bases outside gene matches: 6. Whole-study findings and limits: Among TCR beta chains, those listed as cytomegalovirus-associated numbered about 150. One later analysis, an examination of the approximately 130 validation repertoires, found that first-cohort TCR clusters tended to co-occur in them.

Profiled with immunoSEQ multiplex PCR; TCRdb holds only in-frame clones, not every one. The sample contains some 150,000 clones, more than 75% of which appear only once. The sequenced sample was PBMCs. This chain joins TRBV11-2 and TRBJ2-1, with 7 bases that match TRBD2. The origin of this receptor is a young man in good health and CMV-seropositive. DNA for the CDR3: TGTGCCAGCAGCCAGCGGGATTTCAACAATGAGCAGTTCTTC. Its translation: CASSQRDFNNEQFF.